This T cell receptor beta chain was identified in a study of beta chain features in type 1 diabetes (dated by TCRdb to 2016 to 2019). General notes on the study: Mean age, gender distribution, total cell number and subset yield did not differ between patients and healthy donors. The study compared TCRB repertoires of sorted circulating CD4+ T cell subsets between recently diagnosed type 1 diabetes patients and matched healthy donors. Naive and central memory subsets were obtained from all 28 donors, but regulatory and stem cell-like memory subsets were isolated from only 8 patients and 8 healthy donors. A total of roughly 110 million sorted cells were examined across all samples, and the number of cells per subset was strongly correlated with RNA yield.

The entire amount of isolated RNA was reverse transcribed using the High Capacity cDNA Reverse Transcription Kit, so the sequenced TCRB transcripts were expressed ones. Deep immunoSEQ sequencing was performed on naive, central memory and regulatory T cell samples, with an average of roughly 3.5 million total reads per sample. Sorted cells were lysed in RLT buffer, and RNA was extracted using DNase-treated RNeasy Micro or Mini kits according to cell number. To prevent cross-contamination, each cell subset was processed individually, whereas patient and healthy donor samples were processed jointly. The immunoSEQ multiplex PCR was used to amplify TCRB sequences from cDNA, yielding 87-bp fragments that span the CDR3 region. The amplicons were sequenced using the Illumina HiSeq platform. Per the original workflow: PCR bias was computationally corrected using synthetic template baselines, reads within Hamming distance 2 were collapsed, and singletons that could not be merged were discarded. Reads were aligned against IMGT to assign V, D and J genes, CDR3 length and insertions or deletions at six rearrangement sites. Clonotype counts were normalized to sorted cell number within each subset before computing true diversity and Gini coefficients with the tcR R package. Repertoire sharing was quantified using the overlap coefficient calculated on TCRB nucleotide sequences. Out-of-frame TCRB sequences from naive cells were analyzed as a proxy for the pre-selection repertoire. The table was pulled from immuneACCESS by TCRdb, which kept in-frame rearrangements only. Such tables lose some clones; where checked, under half of the loss comes from unresolved V genes, and the rest has no known cause. V and J calls and clone size follow that table, whereas D and trimming were derived from the DNA. The sample table contains 630,000 or so clones; only one count was recorded for about an eighth of them. The top ten clones comprise less than 0.04% of the sample.

This clone was picked up a small number of times. Its antigen is currently not known. Base qualities are not provided; no much larger clone lies one nucleotide away. Paper-wide results and their limitations: At VDJ recombination sites, patients with type 1 diabetes made fewer insertions and deleted more nucleotides, a pattern implying thymic rearrangement abnormalities. Because cDNA rather than genomic DNA was sequenced, highly expressing activated cells could have been over-represented, although no difference in activation and CD3 levels was found between groups. In all four CD4+ subsets, TCRB CDR3 length was moderately but significantly shorter in type 1 diabetes patients. HLA sub-analyses involved small numbers of individuals, so any influence of HLA type on TCRB rearrangement remained unresolved. PCR may preferentially amplify shorter templates, but because patient and control samples were amplified and corrected together, any resulting skew would affect both groups equally. Naive, central memory and regulatory TCRB repertoires appeared to be more similar among patients than among healthy donors.

The junction shows trimming of 4 bases on V and 7 bases on J, plus 13 bases between the germline ends. Its CDR3 holds 13 amino acids, cysteine through phenylalanine. Only the CDR3 DNA is retained, 39 bases long and in frame from the first base. From the germline V gene, CDR1 is SGHTA and CDR2 is FQGTGA. From each donor, a single peripheral blood sample of about 110 mL on average was drawn into heparinised tubes. Naive, central memory, regulatory and stem cell-like memory CD4+ T cells were sorted on a BD FACSAria II using a panel including CD45RO, CCR7, CD25, CD127, CD95 and CD27. All sorted populations exceeded 95% purity. PBMCs were isolated immediately by Lymphoprep density gradient centrifugation and stained directly without culture. So that batch effects would be minimized, each experiment stained and sorted samples in pairs, pairing one healthy donor with one patient.

Material: naive CD4+ T cells from blood. The meaning of the sample's cell subset or site label: true naive CD4+ T cells. The chain was built from TRBV7-3 and TRBJ1-2; the D gene remains uncertain. The receptor's source is a young man with type 1 diabetes. CDR3 loop: CASSYGPGGGYTF. The bases read TGTGCCAGCAGCTACGGGCCTGGCGGTGGCTACACCTTC.